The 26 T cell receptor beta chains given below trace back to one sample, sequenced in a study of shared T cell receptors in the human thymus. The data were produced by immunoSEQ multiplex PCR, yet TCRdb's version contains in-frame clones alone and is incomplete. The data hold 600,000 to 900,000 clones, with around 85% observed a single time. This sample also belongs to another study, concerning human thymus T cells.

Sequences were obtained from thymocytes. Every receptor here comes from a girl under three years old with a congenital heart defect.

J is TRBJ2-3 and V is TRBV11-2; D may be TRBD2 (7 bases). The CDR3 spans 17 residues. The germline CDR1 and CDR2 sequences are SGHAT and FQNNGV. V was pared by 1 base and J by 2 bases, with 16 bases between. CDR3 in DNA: TGTGCCAGCAGCTTAGTTGTCCGGGGGGCCACCACAGATACGCAGTATTTT. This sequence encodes CASSLVVRGATTDTQYF.

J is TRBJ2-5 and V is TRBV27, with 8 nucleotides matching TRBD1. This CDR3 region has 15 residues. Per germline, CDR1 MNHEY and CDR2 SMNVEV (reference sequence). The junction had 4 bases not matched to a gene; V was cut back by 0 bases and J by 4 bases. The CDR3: CASSLSWTGPETQYF. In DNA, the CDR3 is TGTGCCAGCAGTTTATCATGGACAGGGCCAGAGACCCAGTACTTC.

This CDR3 is CASSPYTGVNTEAFF. CDR3 sequence (DNA): TGTGCCAGCAGCCCATATACAGGGGTGAACACTGAAGCTTTCTTT. This rearrangement joins TRBV7-8 to TRBJ1-1; 7 bases map to TRBD1. The CDR3 is made up of 15 amino acids. Germline V lookup: CDR1 SGHVS, CDR2 FQNEAQ. Trimming took 5 bases from V and 0 from J; bases not matched to a gene: 6.

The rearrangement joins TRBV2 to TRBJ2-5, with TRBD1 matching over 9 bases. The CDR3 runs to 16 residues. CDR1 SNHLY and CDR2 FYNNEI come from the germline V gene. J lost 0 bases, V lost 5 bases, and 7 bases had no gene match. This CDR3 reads CASSYRTGDHQETQYF. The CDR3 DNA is TGTGCCAGCAGTTATAGGACAGGGGATCACCAAGAGACCCAGTACTTC.

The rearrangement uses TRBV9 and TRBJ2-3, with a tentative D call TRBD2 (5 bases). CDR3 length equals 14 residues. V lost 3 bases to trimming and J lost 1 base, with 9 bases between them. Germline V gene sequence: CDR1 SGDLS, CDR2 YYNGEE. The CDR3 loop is CASSDNGGTDTQYF. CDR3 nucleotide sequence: TGTGCCAGCAGCGACAACGGGGGCACAGATACGCAGTATTTT.

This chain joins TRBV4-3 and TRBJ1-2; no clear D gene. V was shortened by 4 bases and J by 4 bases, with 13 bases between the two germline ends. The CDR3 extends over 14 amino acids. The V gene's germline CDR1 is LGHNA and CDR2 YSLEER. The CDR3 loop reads CASSPRERSYGYTF. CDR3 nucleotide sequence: TGCGCCAGCAGCCCCCGGGAGAGAAGCTATGGCTACACCTTC.

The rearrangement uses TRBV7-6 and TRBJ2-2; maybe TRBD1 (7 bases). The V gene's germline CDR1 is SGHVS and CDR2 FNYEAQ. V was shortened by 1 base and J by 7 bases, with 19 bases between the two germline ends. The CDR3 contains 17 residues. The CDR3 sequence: CASSLVYAGGGFGELFF. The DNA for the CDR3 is TGTGCCAGCAGCTTAGTTTATGCAGGGGGAGGATTCGGGGAGCTGTTTTTT.

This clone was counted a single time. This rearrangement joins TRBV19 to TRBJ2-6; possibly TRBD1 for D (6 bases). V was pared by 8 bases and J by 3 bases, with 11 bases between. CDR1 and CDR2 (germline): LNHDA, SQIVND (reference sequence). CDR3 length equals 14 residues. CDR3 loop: CASCAGVGANVLTF. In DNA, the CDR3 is TGTGCCAGTTGTGCAGGGGTTGGGGCCAACGTCCTGACTTTC. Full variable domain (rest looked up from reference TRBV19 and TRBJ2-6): DGGITQSPKYLFRKEGQNVTLSCEQNLNHDAMYWYRQDPGQGLRLIYYSQIVNDFQKGDIAEGYSVSREKKESFPLTVTSAQKNPTAFYLCASCAGVGANVLTFGAGSRLTVL.

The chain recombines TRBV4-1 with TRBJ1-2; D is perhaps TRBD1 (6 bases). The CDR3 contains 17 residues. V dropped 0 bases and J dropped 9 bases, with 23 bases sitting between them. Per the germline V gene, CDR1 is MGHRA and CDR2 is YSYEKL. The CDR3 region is CASSQESIQGLFGRYTF. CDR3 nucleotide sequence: TGCGCCAGCAGCCAAGAGAGTATCCAGGGGCTCTTCGGTCGCTACACCTTC.

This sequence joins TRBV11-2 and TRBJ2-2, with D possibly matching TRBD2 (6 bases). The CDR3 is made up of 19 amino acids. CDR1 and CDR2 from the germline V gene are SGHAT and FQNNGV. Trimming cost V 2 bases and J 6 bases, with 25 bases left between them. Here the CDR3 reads CASSLLNPTSFKGSGELFF. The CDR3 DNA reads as TGTGCCAGCAGCTTACTAAACCCTACTAGCTTTAAGGGATCCGGGGAGCTGTTTTTT.

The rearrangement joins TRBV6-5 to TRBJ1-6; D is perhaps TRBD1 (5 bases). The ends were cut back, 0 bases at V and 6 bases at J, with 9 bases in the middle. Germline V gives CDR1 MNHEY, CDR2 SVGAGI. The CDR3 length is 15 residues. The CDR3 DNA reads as TGTGCCAGCAGTTACTCGGGGGGAAGTAATTCACCCCTCCACTTT. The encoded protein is CASSYSGGSNSPLHF.

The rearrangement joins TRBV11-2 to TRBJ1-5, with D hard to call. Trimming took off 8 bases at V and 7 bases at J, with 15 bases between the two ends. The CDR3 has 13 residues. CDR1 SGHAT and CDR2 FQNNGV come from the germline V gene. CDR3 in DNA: TGTGCCAGCTCCATGGGAGAGCCACAGCCCCAGCATTTT. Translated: CASSMGEPQPQHF.

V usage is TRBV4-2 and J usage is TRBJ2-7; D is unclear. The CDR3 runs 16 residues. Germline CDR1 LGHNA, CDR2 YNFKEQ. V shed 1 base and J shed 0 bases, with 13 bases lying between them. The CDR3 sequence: CASSQVPRLSSYEQYF. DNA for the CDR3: TGTGCCAGCAGCCAAGTCCCTAGACTTAGCTCCTACGAGCAGTACTTC.

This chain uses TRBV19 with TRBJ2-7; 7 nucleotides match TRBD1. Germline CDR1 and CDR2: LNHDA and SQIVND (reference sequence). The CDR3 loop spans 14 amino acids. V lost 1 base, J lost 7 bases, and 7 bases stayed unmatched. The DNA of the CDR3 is TGTGCCAGTAGTATAGCCAGGGGGATACAGGAGCAGTACTTC. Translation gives CASSIARGIQEQYF.

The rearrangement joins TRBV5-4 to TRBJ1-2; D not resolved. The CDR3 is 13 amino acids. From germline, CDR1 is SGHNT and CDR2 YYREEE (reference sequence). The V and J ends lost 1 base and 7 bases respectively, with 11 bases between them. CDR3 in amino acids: CASSLKPGGGYTF. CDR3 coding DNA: TGTGCCAGCAGCTTGAAACCAGGAGGTGGCTACACCTTC.

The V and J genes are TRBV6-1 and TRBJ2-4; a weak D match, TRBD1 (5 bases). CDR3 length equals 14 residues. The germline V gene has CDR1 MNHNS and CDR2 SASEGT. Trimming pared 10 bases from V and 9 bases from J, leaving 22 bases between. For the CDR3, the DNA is TGTGCCACCAAAACGGACATCCCGTATCGCATTCAGTACTTC. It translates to CATKTDIPYRIQYF.

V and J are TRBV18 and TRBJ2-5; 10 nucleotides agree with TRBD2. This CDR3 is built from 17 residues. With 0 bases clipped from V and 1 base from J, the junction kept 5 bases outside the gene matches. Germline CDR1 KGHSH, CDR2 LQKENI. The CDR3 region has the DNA TGTGCCAGCTCACCACCTAGCGGGGGGCCCTTCCAAGAGACCCAGTACTTC. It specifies CASSPPSGGPFQETQYF.

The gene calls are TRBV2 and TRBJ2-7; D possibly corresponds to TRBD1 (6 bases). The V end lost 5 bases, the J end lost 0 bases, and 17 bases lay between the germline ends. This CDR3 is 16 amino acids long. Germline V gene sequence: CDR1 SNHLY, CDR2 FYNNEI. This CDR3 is CASSRLGARDSYEQYF. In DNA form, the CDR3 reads TGTGCCAGCAGTCGCCTGGGGGCCAGGGACTCCTACGAGCAGTACTTC.

The CDR3 is CASSQEGRILASDTQYF. The CDR3 DNA reads TGCGCCAGCAGCCAAGAGGGCCGGATACTAGCGTCAGATACGCAGTATTTT. V is TRBV4-1 and J is TRBJ2-3; 7 nucleotides match TRBD2. The CDR3 contains 17 residues. Germline CDR1 is MGHRA and CDR2 is YSYEKL. The junction had 10 bases not matched to a gene; V was cut back by 0 bases and J by 4 bases.

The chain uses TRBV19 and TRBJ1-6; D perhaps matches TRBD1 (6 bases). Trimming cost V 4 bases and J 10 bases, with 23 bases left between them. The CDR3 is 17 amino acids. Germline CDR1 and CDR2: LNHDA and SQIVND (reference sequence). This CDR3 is CASSNITTGQTSSPLHF. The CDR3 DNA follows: TGTGCCAGTAGTAACATCACAACAGGACAGACCAGCTCACCCCTCCACTTT.

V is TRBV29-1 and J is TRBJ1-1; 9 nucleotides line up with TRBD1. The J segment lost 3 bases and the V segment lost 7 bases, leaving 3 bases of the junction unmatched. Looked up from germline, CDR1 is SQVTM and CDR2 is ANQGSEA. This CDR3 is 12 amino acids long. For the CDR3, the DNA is TGCAGCGACCACAGGGGGCACACTGAAGCTTTCTTT. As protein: CSDHRGHTEAFF.

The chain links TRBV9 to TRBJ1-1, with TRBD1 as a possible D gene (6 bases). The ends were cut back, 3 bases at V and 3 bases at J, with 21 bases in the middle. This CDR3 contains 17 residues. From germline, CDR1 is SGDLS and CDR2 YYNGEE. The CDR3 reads CASSELRSGQPYTEAFF. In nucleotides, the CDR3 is TGTGCCAGCAGCGAATTGAGGAGCGGACAGCCGTACACTGAAGCTTTCTTT.

CDR3 bases: TGTGCCAGCAGCCTCCAGGCCAAAAACATTCAGTACTTC. It yields the protein CASSLQAKNIQYF. The chain carries TRBV27 and TRBJ2-4; D is undetermined. V shed 6 bases and J shed 1 base, with 7 bases lying between them. CDR3 length equals 13 residues. The V gene's germline CDR1 is MNHEY and CDR2 SMNVEV (reference sequence).

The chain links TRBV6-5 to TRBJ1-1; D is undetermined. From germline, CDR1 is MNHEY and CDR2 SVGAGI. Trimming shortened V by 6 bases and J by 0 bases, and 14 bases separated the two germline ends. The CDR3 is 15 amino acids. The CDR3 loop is CASSCTPTLNTEAFF. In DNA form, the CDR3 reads TGTGCCAGCAGCTGTACCCCGACTTTGAACACTGAAGCTTTCTTT.

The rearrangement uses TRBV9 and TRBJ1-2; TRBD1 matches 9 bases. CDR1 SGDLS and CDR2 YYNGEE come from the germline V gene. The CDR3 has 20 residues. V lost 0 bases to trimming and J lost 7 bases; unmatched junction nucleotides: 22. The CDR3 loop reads CASSVVVEGGTGGAYSGYTF. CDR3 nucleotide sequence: TGTGCCAGCAGCGTAGTAGTGGAAGGAGGTACAGGGGGCGCGTACTCTGGCTACACCTTC.

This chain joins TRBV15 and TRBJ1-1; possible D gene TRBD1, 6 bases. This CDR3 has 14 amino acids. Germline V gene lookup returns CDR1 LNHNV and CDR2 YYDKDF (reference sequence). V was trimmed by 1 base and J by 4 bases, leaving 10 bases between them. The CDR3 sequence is CATSRADRTTEAFF. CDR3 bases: TGTGCCACCAGCAGAGCCGACAGGACCACTGAAGCTTTCTTT.